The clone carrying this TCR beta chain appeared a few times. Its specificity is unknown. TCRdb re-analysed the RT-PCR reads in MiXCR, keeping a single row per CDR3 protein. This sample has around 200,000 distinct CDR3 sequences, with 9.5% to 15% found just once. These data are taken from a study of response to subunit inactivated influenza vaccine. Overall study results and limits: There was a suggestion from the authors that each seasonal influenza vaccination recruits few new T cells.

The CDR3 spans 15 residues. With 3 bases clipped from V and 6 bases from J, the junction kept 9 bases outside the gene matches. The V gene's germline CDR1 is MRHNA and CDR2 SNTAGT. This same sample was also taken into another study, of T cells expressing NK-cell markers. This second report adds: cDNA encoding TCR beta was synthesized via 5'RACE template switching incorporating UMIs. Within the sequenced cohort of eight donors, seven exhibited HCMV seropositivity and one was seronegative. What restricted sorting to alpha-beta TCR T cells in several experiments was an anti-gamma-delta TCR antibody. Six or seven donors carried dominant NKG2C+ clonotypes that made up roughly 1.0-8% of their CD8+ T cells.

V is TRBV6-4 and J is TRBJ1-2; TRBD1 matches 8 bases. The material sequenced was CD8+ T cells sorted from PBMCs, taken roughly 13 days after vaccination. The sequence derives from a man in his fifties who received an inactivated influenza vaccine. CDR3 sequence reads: CASSETGTGFDGYTF. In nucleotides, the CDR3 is TGTGCCAGCAGTGAGACCGGGACAGGATTTGATGGCTACACCTTC.